This T cell receptor beta chain stems from a study of T cells in Graves' hyperthyroidism and ophthalmopathy. This clonotype appeared a single time. Its cognate antigen is unknown. RNA transcripts were the template for amplifying TCR beta CDR3 regions. TCR CDR3 underwent first-round RT-PCR with the HTBI primer set. TCRdb reprocessed the multiplex PCR reads via MiXCR and lists one record per CDR3 protein. This table holds about 420,000 distinct CDR3 sequences, approximately 14% found once. V shed 1 base, J shed 1 base, and the junction held 4 bases outside the gene matches. The CDR3 sequence is 16 residues long. Germline loops: CDR1 SGHTA, CDR2 FQGNSA. Overall study results and limits: Prediction of ophthalmopathy progression came a median around 6.5 months pre-onset.

The chain joins TRBV7-2 to TRBJ1-2; 9 nucleotides agree with TRBD1. The sample consisted of blood. The receptor was derived from a woman between 18 and 29 years old with Graves' hyperthyroidism. CDR3 in amino acids: CASSLEGTGSNYGYTF. As DNA, the CDR3 is TGTGCCAGCAGCTTAGAGGGGACAGGGAGTAACTATGGCTACACCTTC.